This T cell receptor beta chain was found in a study of blood T cell repertoires in COVID-19. Study summary: Acute and convalescent COVID-19 specimens originated in the United States, Italy and Spain. PBMCs, B-cell-depleted T cells, or T cells were the source of the cDNA or gDNA that made up the material.

CDR1 MNHEY and CDR2 SVGAGI come from the germline V gene. Trimming removed 5 bases from V and 5 bases from J, with 10 bases in between. The CDR3 has 13 residues. Authors' analysis steps: Amplification from reference gene primers served as the basis for estimated nucleated cell counts. Clones were read by immunoSEQ multiplex PCR, and TCRdb kept only the in-frame ones, dropping some. V, J and clone size were drawn from that table, and D and trimming were deduced from the DNA. The sample yields around 190,000 clones, approximately 84% seen once. Material: peripheral blood. The sequence came from a human donor in a cohort sampled during active COVID-19. The chain joins TRBV6-5 to TRBJ1-5, with unresolved D. The CDR3 nucleotides are TGTGCCAGCAGTCCCGACAATTATCAGCCCCAGCATTTT. The encoded protein is CASSPDNYQPQHF.